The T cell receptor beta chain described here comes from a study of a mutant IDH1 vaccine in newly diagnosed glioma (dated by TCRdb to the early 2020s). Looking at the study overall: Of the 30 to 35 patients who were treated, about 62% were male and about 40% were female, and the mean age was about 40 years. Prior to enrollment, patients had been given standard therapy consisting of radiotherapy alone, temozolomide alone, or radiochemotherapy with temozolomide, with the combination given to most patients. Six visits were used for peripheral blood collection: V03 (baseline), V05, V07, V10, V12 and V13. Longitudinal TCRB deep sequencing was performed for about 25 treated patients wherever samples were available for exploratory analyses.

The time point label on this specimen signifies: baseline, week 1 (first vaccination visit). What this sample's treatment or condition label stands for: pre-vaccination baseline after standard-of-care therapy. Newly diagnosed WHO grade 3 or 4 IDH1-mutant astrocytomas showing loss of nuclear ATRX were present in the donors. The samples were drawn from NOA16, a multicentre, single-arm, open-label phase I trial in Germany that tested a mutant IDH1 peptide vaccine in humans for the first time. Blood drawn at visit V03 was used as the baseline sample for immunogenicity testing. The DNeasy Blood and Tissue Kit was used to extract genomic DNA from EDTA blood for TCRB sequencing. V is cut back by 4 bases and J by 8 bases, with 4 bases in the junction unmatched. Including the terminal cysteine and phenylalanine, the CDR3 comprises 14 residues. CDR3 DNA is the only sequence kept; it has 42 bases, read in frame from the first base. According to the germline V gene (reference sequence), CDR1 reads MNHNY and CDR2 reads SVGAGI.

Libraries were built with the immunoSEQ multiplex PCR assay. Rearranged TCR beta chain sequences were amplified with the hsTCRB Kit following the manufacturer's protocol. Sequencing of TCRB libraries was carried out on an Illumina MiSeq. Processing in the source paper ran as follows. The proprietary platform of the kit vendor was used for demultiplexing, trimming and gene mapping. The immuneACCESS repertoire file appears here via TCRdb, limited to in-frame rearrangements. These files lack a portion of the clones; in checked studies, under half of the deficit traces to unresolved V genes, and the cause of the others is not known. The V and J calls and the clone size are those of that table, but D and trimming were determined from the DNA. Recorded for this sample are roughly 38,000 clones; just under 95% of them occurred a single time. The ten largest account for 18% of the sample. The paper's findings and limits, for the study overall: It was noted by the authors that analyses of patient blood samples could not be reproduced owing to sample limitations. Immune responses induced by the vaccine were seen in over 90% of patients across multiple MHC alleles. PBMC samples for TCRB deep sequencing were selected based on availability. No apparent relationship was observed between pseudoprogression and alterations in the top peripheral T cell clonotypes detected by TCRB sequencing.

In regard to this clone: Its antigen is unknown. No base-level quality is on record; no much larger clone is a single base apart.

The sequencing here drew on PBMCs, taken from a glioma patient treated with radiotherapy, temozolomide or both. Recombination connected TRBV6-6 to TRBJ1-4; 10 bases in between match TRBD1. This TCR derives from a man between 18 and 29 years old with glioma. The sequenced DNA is TGTGCCAGCAGTTTGGGACAGGGGAGGGAAAAACTGTTTTTT. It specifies CASSLGQGREKLFF.